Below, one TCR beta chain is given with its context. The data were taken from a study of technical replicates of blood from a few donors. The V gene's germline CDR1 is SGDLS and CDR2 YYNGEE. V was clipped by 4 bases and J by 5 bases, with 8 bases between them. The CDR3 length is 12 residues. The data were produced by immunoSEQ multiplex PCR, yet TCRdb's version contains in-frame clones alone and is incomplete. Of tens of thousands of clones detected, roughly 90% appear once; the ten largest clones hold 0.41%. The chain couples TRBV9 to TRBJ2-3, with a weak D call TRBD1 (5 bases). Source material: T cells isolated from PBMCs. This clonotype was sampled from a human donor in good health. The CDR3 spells CASSFQGDTQYF. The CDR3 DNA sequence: TGTGCCAGCAGCTTCCAGGGAGATACGCAGTATTTT.